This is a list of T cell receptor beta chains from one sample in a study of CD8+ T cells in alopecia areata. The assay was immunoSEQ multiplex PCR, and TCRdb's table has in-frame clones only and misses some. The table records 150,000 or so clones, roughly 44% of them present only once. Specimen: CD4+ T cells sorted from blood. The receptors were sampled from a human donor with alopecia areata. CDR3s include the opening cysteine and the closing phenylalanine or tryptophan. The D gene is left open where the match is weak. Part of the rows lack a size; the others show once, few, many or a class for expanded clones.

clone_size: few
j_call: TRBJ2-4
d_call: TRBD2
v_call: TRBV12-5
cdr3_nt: TGTGCTAGTGGTTTGCTAGCGCCTAGCGGGAGGTTCAAAAACATTCAGTACTTC
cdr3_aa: CASGLLAPSGRFKNIQYF

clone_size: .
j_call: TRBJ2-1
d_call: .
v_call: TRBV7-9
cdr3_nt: TGTGCCAGCAGCTTGGGGGTAAATGAGCAGTTCTTC
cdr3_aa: CASSLGVNEQFF

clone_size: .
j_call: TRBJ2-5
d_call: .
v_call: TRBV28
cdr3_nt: TGTGCCAGCAGTCCTACAGGGTGGCAAGAGACCCAGTACTTC
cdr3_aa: CASSPTGWQETQYF

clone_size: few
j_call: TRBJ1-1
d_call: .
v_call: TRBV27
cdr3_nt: TGTGCCAGCAGTTTATCGCCGGTCGGGCTACCCTCCTTT
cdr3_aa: CASSLSPVGLPSF

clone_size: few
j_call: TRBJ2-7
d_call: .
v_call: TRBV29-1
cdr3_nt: TGCAGCGTCAACTCCTACGAGCAGTACTTC
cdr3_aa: CSVNSYEQYF

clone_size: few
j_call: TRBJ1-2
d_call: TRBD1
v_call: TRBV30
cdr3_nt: TGTGCCTGGAGTTCGCAGGGGGCGACCAACTATGGCTACACCTTC
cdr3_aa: CAWSSQGATNYGYTF

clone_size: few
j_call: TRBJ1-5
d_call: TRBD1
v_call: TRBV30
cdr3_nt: TGTGCCTGGCGCGGACAGGGTTATAGCAATCAGCCCCAGCATTTT
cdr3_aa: CAWRGQGYSNQPQHF

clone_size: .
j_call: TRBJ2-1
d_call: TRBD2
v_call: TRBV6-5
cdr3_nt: TGTGCCAGCAGCCGAGACCTAGCGGGAGGGAATGAGCAGTTCTTC
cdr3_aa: CASSRDLAGGNEQFF

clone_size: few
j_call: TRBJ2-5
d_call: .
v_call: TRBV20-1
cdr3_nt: TGCAGTGCTGCTACAGAGACCCAGTACTTC
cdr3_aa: CSAATETQYF

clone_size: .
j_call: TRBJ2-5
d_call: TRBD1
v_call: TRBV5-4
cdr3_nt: TGTGCCAGCAGCCTGGGACAGGGAATGGGAGAGACCCAGTACTTC
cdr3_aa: CASSLGQGMGETQYF

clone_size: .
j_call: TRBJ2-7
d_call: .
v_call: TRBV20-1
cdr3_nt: TGCAGTGCCAGCAGGGTGGGGGAGCAGTACTTC
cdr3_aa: CSASRVGEQYF

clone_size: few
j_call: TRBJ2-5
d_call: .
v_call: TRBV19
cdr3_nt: TGTGCCAGTAGTAGAGAGGTTGAAGAGACCCAGTACTTC
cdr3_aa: CASSREVEETQYF

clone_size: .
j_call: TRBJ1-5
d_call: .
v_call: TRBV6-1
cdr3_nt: TGTGCCAGCAGTGAAGCGCCCCCGGGGAGCCGATATAGCAATCAGCCCCAGCATTTT
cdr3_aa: CASSEAPPGSRYSNQPQHF

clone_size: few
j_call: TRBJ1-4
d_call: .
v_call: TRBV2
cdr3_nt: TGTGCCAGCAGTGAATACGGGGGGCTCAAGGAAAAACTGTTTTTT
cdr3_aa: CASSEYGGLKEKLFF

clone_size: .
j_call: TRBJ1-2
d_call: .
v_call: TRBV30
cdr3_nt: TGTGCCTGGAGTTCCCCTTCCCGCTACACCTTC
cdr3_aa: CAWSSPSRYTF

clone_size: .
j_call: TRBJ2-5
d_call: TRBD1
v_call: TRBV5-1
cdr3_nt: TGCGCCAGCAGAACCGGGACAGCGCTGGAGACCCAGTACTTC
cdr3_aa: CASRTGTALETQYF

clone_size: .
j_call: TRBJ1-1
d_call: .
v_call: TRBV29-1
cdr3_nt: TGCAGCGTTGAAGTAGGGTTCACTGAAGCTTTCTTT
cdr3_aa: CSVEVGFTEAFF

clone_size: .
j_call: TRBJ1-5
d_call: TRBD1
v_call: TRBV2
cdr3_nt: TGTGCCAGCAGTGACCGGACAGGTAATCAGCCCCAGCATTTT
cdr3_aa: CASSDRTGNQPQHF